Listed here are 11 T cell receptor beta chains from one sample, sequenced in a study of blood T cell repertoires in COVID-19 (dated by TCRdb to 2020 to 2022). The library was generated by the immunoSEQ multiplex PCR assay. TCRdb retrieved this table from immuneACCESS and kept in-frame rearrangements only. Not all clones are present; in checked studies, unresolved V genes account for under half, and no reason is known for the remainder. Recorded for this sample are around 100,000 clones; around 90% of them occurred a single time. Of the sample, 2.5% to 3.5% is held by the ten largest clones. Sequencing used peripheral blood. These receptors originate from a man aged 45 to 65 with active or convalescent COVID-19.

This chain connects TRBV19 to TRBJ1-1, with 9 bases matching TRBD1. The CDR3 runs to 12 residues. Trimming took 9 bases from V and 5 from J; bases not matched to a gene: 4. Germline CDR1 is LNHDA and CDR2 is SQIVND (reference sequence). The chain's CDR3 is CASAGTGTEAFF. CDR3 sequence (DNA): TGTGCCAGCGCCGGGACAGGGACTGAAGCTTTCTTT.

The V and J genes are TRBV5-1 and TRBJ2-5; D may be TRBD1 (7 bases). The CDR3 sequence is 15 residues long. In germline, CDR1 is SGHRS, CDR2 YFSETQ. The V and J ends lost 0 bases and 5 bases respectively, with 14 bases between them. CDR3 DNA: TGCGCCAGCAGCTTGGACTCAGGGGGGTGGGAGACCCAGTACTTC. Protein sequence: CASSLDSGGWETQYF.

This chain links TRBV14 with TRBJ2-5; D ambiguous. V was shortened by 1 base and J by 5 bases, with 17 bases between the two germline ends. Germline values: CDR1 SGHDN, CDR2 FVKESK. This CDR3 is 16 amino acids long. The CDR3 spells CASSQVRVRRMETQYF. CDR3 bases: TGTGCCAGCAGCCAAGTCCGGGTCCGTAGGATGGAGACCCAGTACTTC.

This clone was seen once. CDR3 DNA sequence: TGTGCCAGCAGTTCAGGACAGACCCTTGAAGCTTTCTTT. As protein: CASSSGQTLEAFF. This chain joins TRBV6-6 and TRBJ1-1; D is possibly TRBD1 (6 bases). Trimming shortened V by 4 bases and J by 7 bases, and 13 bases separated the two germline ends. CDR3 length equals 13 residues. The germline V gene encodes CDR1 MNHNY and CDR2 SVGAGI (reference sequence).

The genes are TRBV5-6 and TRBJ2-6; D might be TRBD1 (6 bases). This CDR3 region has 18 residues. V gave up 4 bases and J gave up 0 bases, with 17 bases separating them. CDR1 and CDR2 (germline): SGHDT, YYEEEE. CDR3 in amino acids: CASSEGTLLRSGANVLTF. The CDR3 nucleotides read TGTGCCAGCAGCGAGGGGACACTACTCCGCTCTGGGGCCAACGTCCTGACTTTC.

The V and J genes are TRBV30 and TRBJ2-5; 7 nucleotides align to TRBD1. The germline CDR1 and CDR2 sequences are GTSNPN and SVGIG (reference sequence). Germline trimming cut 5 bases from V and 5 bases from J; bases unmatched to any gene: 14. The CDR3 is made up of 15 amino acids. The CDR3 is CAWAKGAGARETQYF. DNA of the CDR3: TGTGCCTGGGCTAAGGGGGCAGGGGCCCGGGAGACCCAGTACTTC.

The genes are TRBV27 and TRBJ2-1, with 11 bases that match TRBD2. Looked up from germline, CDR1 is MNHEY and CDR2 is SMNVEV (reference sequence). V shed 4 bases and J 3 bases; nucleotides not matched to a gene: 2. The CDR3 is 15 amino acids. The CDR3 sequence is CASSSLAGGYNEQFF. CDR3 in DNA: TGTGCCAGCAGTTCCCTAGCGGGGGGCTACAATGAGCAGTTCTTC.

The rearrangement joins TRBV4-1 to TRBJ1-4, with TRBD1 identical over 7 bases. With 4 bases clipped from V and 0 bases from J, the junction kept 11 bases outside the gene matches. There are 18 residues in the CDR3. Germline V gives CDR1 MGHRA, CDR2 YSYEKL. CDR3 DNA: TGCGCCAGCAGCCCCCCAACGACAGGGTATGCAACTAATGAAAAACTGTTTTTT. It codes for CASSPPTTGYATNEKLFF.

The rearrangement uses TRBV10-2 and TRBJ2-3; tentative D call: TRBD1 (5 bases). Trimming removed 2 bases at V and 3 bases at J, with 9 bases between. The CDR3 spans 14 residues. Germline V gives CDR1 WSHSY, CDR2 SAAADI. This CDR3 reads CASSEVGRTDTQYF. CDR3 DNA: TGCGCCAGCAGTGAGGTGGGGCGGACAGATACGCAGTATTTT.

Here the CDR3 DNA reads TGTGCCAGCAGAGGACAGACCCCCAATCAGCCCCAGCATTTT. Protein product: CASRGQTPNQPQHF. The rearrangement links TRBV28 to TRBJ1-5; possible D gene TRBD1, 6 bases. Germline CDR1 is MDHEN and CDR2 is SYDVKM. The CDR3 spans 14 residues. The V end was cut by 6 bases, the J end by 3 bases, with 12 bases between.

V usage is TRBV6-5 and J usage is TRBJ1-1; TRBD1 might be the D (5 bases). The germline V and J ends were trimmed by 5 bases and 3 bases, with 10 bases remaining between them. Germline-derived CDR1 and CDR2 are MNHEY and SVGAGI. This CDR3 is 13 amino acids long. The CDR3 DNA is TGTGCCAGCAGTCCCCAGGGTGACACTGAAGCTTTCTTT. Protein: CASSPQGDTEAFF.